The 20 T cell receptor beta chains below come from one sample, sequenced in a study of blood T cell repertoires in COVID-19. Assay used: immunoSEQ multiplex PCR; TCRdb lists only in-frame clones, some missing. The table shows 150,000 to 200,000 clones, with around nine tenths occurring only once. What was sequenced was peripheral blood. The source of these receptors is a man aged 40-50 years with active or convalescent COVID-19.

V is TRBV5-4 and J is TRBJ2-6; 7 bases map to TRBD1. This CDR3 is built from 17 residues. The germline V gene encodes CDR1 SGHNT and CDR2 YYREEE (reference sequence). With 5 bases clipped from V and 0 bases from J, the junction kept 8 bases outside the gene matches. The CDR3 spells CASRPGTVNSGANVLTF. Written as DNA, the CDR3 is TGTGCCAGCAGACCCGGGACAGTAAACTCTGGGGCCAACGTCCTGACTTTC.

In DNA form, the CDR3 reads TGTGCCACCAGAGGGGCCAGGGCTAATGAAAAACTGTTTTTT. This encodes CATRGARANEKLFF. The chain joins TRBV15 to TRBJ1-4; a weak D match, TRBD1 (5 bases). This CDR3 is built from 14 residues. Trimming cost V 6 bases and J 3 bases, with 11 bases left between them. CDR1 and CDR2 from the germline V gene are LNHNV and YYDKDF (reference sequence).

V gene TRBV30 combines with J gene TRBJ2-1; D perhaps matches TRBD2 (5 bases). V lost 1 base, J lost 6 bases, and 10 bases lay in between. Germline V gene lookup returns CDR1 GTSNPN and CDR2 SVGIG (reference sequence). CDR3 length: 13 amino acids. CDR3 DNA sequence: TGTGCCTGGAGTGGGACTCCGATCAATGAGCAGTTCTTC. Translation gives CAWSGTPINEQFF.

This chain joins TRBV12-3 or TRBV12-4 and TRBJ1-1; 7 bases agree with TRBD1. The V gene end was trimmed by 4 bases and the J gene end by 9 bases; junction bases not matched to a gene: 8. This CDR3 is 13 amino acids long. The CDR3 here is CASSSSGTAKAFF. CDR3 nucleotide sequence: TGTGCCAGCAGTTCATCCGGGACAGCGAAAGCTTTCTTT.

The V and J genes are TRBV7-2 and TRBJ1-6, with D possibly matching TRBD1 (6 bases). The germline CDR1 and CDR2 sequences are SGHTA and FQGNSA. This CDR3 is 16 amino acids long. V was clipped by 5 bases and J by 7 bases, with 18 bases between them. CDR3 sequence (DNA): TGTGCCAGCAGCCCGAGAGGGGGGGCGAGAAATTCACCCCTCCACTTT. It translates to CASSPRGGARNSPLHF.

The chain recombines TRBV29-1 with TRBJ2-7, with TRBD1 as a possible D gene (6 bases). The V and J ends lost 6 bases and 4 bases respectively, with 13 bases between them. The CDR3 is 12 residues long. Germline V gene data show CDR1 as SQVTM and CDR2 as ANQGSEA. In DNA form, the CDR3 reads TGCAGCGTCCGGGACACAACTTACGAGCAGTACTTC. Translating it yields CSVRDTTYEQYF.

This sequence joins TRBV7-9 and TRBJ2-2; D possibly corresponds to TRBD1 (5 bases). The CDR3 spans 15 residues. The germline gives CDR1 SEHNR, CDR2 FQNEAQ (reference sequence). Deletions cut 2 bases from V and 4 bases from J, with 11 bases between. The CDR3 sequence is CASSLFFQGTGELFF. The CDR3 coding sequence is TGTGCCAGCAGCTTATTTTTTCAGGGCACCGGGGAGCTGTTTTTT.

The CDR3 sequence is CASSLRGYREKLFF. DNA for the CDR3: TGTGCCAGCAGCTTACGGGGTTATCGCGAAAAACTGTTTTTT. The chain couples TRBV7-4 to TRBJ1-4; no definite D call. The V gene's germline CDR1 is SGHVT and CDR2 SQSDAQ. V lost 2 bases and J lost 8, with 12 bases in between. The CDR3 contains 14 residues.

V usage is TRBV4-3 and J usage is TRBJ2-7, with no clear D. The CDR3 loop spans 16 amino acids. With 0 bases removed from V and 0 bases from J, the gap between germline ends came to 12 bases. The germline gives CDR1 LGHNA, CDR2 YSLEER. The CDR3 DNA sequence: TGCGCCAGCAGCCAAGAGATGGCCGACTCCTCCTACGAGCAGTACTTC. Its protein is CASSQEMADSSYEQYF.

The chain joins TRBV12-3 or TRBV12-4 to TRBJ1-2, with D perhaps matching TRBD1 (6 bases). V shed 4 bases and J shed 7 bases, with 10 bases lying between them. The length of the CDR3 is 12 residues. CDR3 sequence (DNA): TGTGCCAGCAGTTCCACCAGGGGTGGCTACACCTTC. Its protein product is CASSSTRGGYTF.

The chain combines TRBV7-8 with TRBJ2-7, with D possibly TRBD2 on 5 matching bases. The CDR3 sequence is 17 residues long. The germline V and J ends were trimmed by 2 bases and 3 bases, with 20 bases remaining between them. Germline V gives CDR1 SGHVS, CDR2 FQNEAQ. The CDR3 DNA sequence: TGTGCCAGCAGCTTACAAGGGAGCGGCAGCATTCGCTACGAGCAGTACTTC. Encoded protein: CASSLQGSGSIRYEQYF.

This clone was counted only a few times. The V and J genes are TRBV29-1 and TRBJ1-4; 7 nucleotides agree with TRBD1. Unmatched junction bases numbered 2, after V lost 6 bases and J lost 7 bases. CDR3 size: 11 residues. Germline loops: CDR1 SQVTM, CDR2 ANQGSEA. CDR3 sequence: CSVRQGEKLFF. For the CDR3, the DNA is TGCAGCGTGAGACAGGGTGAAAAACTGTTTTTT.

The rearrangement joins TRBV20-1 to TRBJ1-4; 9 bases map to TRBD1. Germline V gives CDR1 DFQATT, CDR2 SNEGSKA (reference sequence). After removal of 3 bases from V and 4 bases from J, the junction contained 6 bases not matched to a gene. The length of the CDR3 is 15 residues. CDR3 DNA: TGCAGTGCTAGTCCTACAGGGGGCGGTAATGAAAAACTGTTTTTT. Amino acid sequence: CSASPTGGGNEKLFF.

This clone was seen only once. This sequence joins TRBV14 and TRBJ2-7; the match to TRBD1 covers 9 bases. The CDR3 is 14 residues long. The germline gives CDR1 SGHDN, CDR2 FVKESK. Trimming cost V 4 bases and J 2 bases; bases outside gene matches: 3. The CDR3 DNA reads as TGTGCCAGCAGCCGGGGGACAGGGCCCTACGAGCAGTACTTC. Its protein product is CASSRGTGPYEQYF.

This chain links TRBV5-6 with TRBJ2-2; TRBD1 agrees at 8 bases. This CDR3 has 16 residues. V lost 6 bases, J lost 0 bases, and 7 bases stayed unmatched. Germline assignment: CDR1 SGHDT and CDR2 YYEEEE. The CDR3 sequence is CASTRRTGTNTGELFF. Written as DNA, the CDR3 is TGTGCCAGCACCCGTCGGACAGGGACGAACACCGGGGAGCTGTTTTTT.

The rearrangement links TRBV5-5 to TRBJ1-1, with 11 bases aligning to TRBD1. This CDR3 comprises 19 residues. J gave up 5 bases and V 3 bases, and 18 bases lay outside the gene matches. Germline V gives CDR1 SGHKS, CDR2 YYEKEE (reference sequence). The CDR3 nucleotides are TGTGCCAGCAGCTCTAAATACTCTAGGACAGGGGGCGCAACAACTGAAGCTTTCTTT. Amino acids: CASSSKYSRTGGATTEAFF. Full variable domain (rest looked up from reference TRBV5-5 and TRBJ1-1): DAGVTQSPTHLIKTRGQQVTLRCSPISGHKSVSWYQQVLGQGPQFIFQYYEKEERGRGNFPDRFSARQFPNYSSELNVNALLLGDSALYLCASSSKYSRTGGATTEAFFGQGTRLTVV.

On this clone itself: This sample includes further DNA sequences coding for the same CDR3. The V and J genes are TRBV19 and TRBJ2-3; possible D gene TRBD1, 6 bases. The CDR3 totals 14 residues. Germline CDR1 reads LNHDA; CDR2 reads SQIVND (reference sequence). The ends were cut back, 1 base at V and 1 base at J, with 6 bases in the middle. The CDR3 protein is CASSIGQGTDTQYF. In nucleotides, the CDR3 is TGTGCCAGTAGTATAGGACAGGGCACAGATACGCAGTATTTT.

This rearrangement joins TRBV7-2 to TRBJ1-2; unclear D gene. CDR1 and CDR2 from the germline V gene are SGHTA and FQGNSA. The V gene lost 5 bases and the J gene lost 6 bases, with 16 bases spanning the gap. There are 14 residues in the CDR3. The CDR3 region has the DNA TGTGCCAGCAGCCCGGGAGGAGGGATAGATGGCTACACCTTC. Residues: CASSPGGGIDGYTF.

The chain has TRBV6-5 and TRBJ1-2; 7 nucleotides line up with TRBD1. Germline-derived CDR1 and CDR2 are MNHEY and SVGAGI. Unmatched junction bases numbered 8, after V lost 5 bases and J lost 2 bases. The CDR3 sequence is 15 residues long. CDR3 amino acids: CASSPLTGLNYGYTF. CDR3 DNA: TGTGCCAGCAGTCCTTTGACAGGGTTAAACTATGGCTACACCTTC.

V usage is TRBV25-1 and J usage is TRBJ2-7, with TRBD1 matching 11 bases. The ends lost 5 bases at V and 5 bases at J; junction bases unmatched: 11. Germline lookup yields CDR1 MGHDK and CDR2 SYGVNS. The CDR3 extends over 16 amino acids. The CDR3 DNA sequence: TGTGCCAGCAGTCGGACAGGGGGCGGTGGCAGTGACGAGCAGTACTTC. Residues: CASSRTGGGGSDEQYF.